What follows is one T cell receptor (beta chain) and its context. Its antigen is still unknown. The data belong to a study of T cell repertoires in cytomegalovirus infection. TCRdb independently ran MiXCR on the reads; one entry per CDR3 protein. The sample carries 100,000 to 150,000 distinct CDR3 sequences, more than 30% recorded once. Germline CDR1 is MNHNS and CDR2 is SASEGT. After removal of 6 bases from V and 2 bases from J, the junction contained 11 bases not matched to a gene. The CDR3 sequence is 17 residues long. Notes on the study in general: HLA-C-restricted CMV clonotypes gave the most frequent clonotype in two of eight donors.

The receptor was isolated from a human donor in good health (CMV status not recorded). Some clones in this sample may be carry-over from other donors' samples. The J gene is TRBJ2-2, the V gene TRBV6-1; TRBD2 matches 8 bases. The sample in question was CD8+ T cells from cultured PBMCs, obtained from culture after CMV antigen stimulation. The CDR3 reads CASSPGGVHFNTGELFF. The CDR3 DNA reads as TGTGCCAGCAGCCCGGGGGGGGTTCACTTCAACACCGGGGAGCTGTTTTTT.